Following are 21 T cell receptor beta chains from one sample sequenced in a study of blood T cell repertoires in COVID-19. Here immunoSEQ multiplex PCR was the method, and the copy in TCRdb shows in-frame clones only, minus some. Of 310,000 or so clones listed, more than 80% are singletons. Sequences were obtained from peripheral blood. These receptors all stem from a man in his late teens or twenties who had recovered from COVID-19.

This clone was counted a few times. The rearrangement uses TRBV4-2 and TRBJ2-7; D is unresolved. This CDR3 has 13 residues. The V end was cut by 0 bases, the J end by 4 bases, with 7 bases between. CDR1 is LGHNA and CDR2 is YNFKEQ in the germline V gene. The CDR3 region is CASSQEKSYEQYF. In DNA, the CDR3 is TGTGCCAGCAGCCAAGAAAAGAGTTACGAGCAGTACTTC.

The DNA of the CDR3 is TGTGCCAGCAGCGATAGGGGATCAGGGGGATATGGCTACACCTTC. It yields the protein CASSDRGSGGYGYTF. The chain is built from TRBV9 and TRBJ1-2; TRBD1 matches 7 bases. CDR3 length: 15 residues. Germline loops: CDR1 SGDLS, CDR2 YYNGEE. J lost 5 bases, V lost 3 bases, and 10 bases had no gene match.

This chain uses TRBV19 with TRBJ1-1; a possible D gene is TRBD1 (6 bases). Trimming took 3 bases from V and 1 from J, leaving 12 bases between them. Germline V gene data show CDR1 as LNHDA and CDR2 as SQIVND (reference sequence). This CDR3 is built from 15 residues. CDR3 sequence (DNA): TGTGCCAGTAGTATGGACAGTTGGGGGAACACTGAAGCTTTCTTT. Translating gives CASSMDSWGNTEAFF.

The chain is built from TRBV27 and TRBJ1-6, with 8 bases identical to TRBD1. Per germline, CDR1 MNHEY and CDR2 SMNVEV (reference sequence). With V trimmed by 0 bases and J by 7 bases, 8 bases remained unmatched. The CDR3 has 17 residues. This chain's CDR3 is CASSLSSQGARNSPLHF. The CDR3 nucleotides are TGTGCCAGCAGTTTATCGAGTCAGGGGGCTCGAAATTCACCCCTCCACTTT.

The chain has TRBV9 and TRBJ2-2; 7 bases line up with TRBD1. The CDR3 is 16 residues long. CDR1 and CDR2 from the germline V gene are SGDLS and YYNGEE. Trimming at V came to 2 bases and at J to 0 bases, leaving 4 bases not matched to a gene. The CDR3 is CASSVFGTANTGELFF. CDR3 in DNA: TGTGCCAGCAGCGTGTTCGGGACAGCGAACACCGGGGAGCTGTTTTTT.

This chain links TRBV7-6 with TRBJ1-2; possibly TRBD1 for D (5 bases). The germline V and J ends were trimmed by 5 bases and 4 bases, with 17 bases remaining between them. Per the germline V gene, CDR1 is SGHVS and CDR2 is FNYEAQ. The CDR3 is 15 amino acids. The CDR3 region has the DNA TGTGCCAGCAGCCCGCGGGACGCGGAGTTCTATGGCTACACCTTC. This gives the protein CASSPRDAEFYGYTF.

CDR3 bases: TGTGCCAGCAGTAGACAGGGGGACGGCTACACCTTC. This translates into CASSRQGDGYTF. The chain carries TRBV6-6 and TRBJ1-2; 9 bases are a match to TRBD1. This CDR3 region has 12 residues. CDR1 MNHNY and CDR2 SVGAGI come from the germline V gene (reference sequence). Germline trimming cut 5 bases from V and 8 bases from J; bases unmatched to any gene: 3.

The gene calls are TRBV3-1 (or the pseudogene TRBV3-2) and TRBJ2-7, with TRBD1 matching over 9 bases. Trimming took 4 bases from V and 1 from J; bases not matched to a gene: 5. The V gene's germline CDR1 is LGHDT and CDR2 YNNKEL (reference sequence). This CDR3 has 15 residues. CDR3 in DNA: TGTGCCAGCAGCCCCCGGGACAGGGTGTCCTACGAGCAGTACTTC. It encodes CASSPRDRVSYEQYF.

The J gene is TRBJ2-6, the V gene TRBV5-8, with D perhaps TRBD1 (5 bases). The CDR3 contains 16 residues. V was cut by 7 bases and J by 0 bases, with 14 bases left in between. Germline CDR1 is SGHTS and CDR2 is YDEGEE. CDR3 sequence (DNA): TGTGCCAGCTTTAAACAGGTTTCCTCTGGGGCCAACGTCCTGACTTTC. Translating gives CASFKQVSSGANVLTF.

The rearrangement links TRBV7-2 to TRBJ1-6; possible D gene TRBD1, 5 bases. V lost 5 bases and J lost 9, with 11 bases in between. CDR1 and CDR2 from the germline V gene are SGHTA and FQGNSA. The CDR3 totals 13 residues. The CDR3 loop is CASSVGGTSPLHF. The DNA for the CDR3 is TGTGCCAGCAGCGTGGGGGGAACTTCACCCCTCCACTTT.

The chain uses TRBV7-9 and TRBJ1-4; D ambiguous. The CDR3 runs 15 residues. V lost 1 base and J 4 bases, leaving 10 bases between the germline ends. The germline V gene has CDR1 SEHNR and CDR2 FQNEAQ (reference sequence). Written as DNA, the CDR3 is TGTGCCAGCAGCTTAGAAGGTGGAGTTAATGAAAAACTGTTTTTT. Its protein is CASSLEGGVNEKLFF.

V and J are TRBV6-5 and TRBJ1-5; D possibly corresponds to TRBD1 (5 bases). V was shortened by 6 bases and J by 3 bases, with 9 bases between the two germline ends. Germline CDR1 MNHEY, CDR2 SVGAGI. The CDR3 is 13 amino acids. Written as DNA, the CDR3 is TGTGCCAGCAGCCCAGGGCCCAATCAGCCCCAGCATTTT. It translates to CASSPGPNQPQHF.

V gene TRBV4-3 combines with J gene TRBJ2-1, with D possibly being TRBD1 (5 bases). Looked up from germline, CDR1 is LGHNA and CDR2 is YSLEER. There are 15 residues in the CDR3. The V end was cut by 4 bases, the J end by 8 bases, with 18 bases between. CDR3 sequence reads: CASSLGVRLGDEQFF. DNA for the CDR3: TGCGCCAGCAGCCTAGGCGTGCGGTTAGGGGATGAGCAGTTCTTC.

This chain connects TRBV27 to TRBJ2-1; weak D call: TRBD1 (6 bases). CDR3 size: 14 residues. Germline V gene data show CDR1 as MNHEY and CDR2 as SMNVEV (reference sequence). V was pared by 8 bases and J by 5 bases, with 16 bases between. The CDR3 DNA follows: TGTGCCAGCCATGGCAGGGGCGGCAACAATGAGCAGTTCTTC. Its translation: CASHGRGGNNEQFF.

In this sample, this clone turned up a few times. The J gene is TRBJ2-1, the V gene TRBV10-1; D is uncertain. V lost 6 bases and J 3 bases, leaving 9 bases between the germline ends. This CDR3 spans 13 amino acids. Germline V gives CDR1 WNHNN, CDR2 SYGVQD (reference sequence). The CDR3 nucleotides read TGCGCCAGCAGCCCGGAGCTCTACAATGAGCAGTTCTTC. Amino acid sequence: CASSPELYNEQFF.

The CDR3 DNA reads as TGTGCCAGCAGTTACGACAGGGGACGGACTGAAGCTTTCTTT. The encoded protein is CASSYDRGRTEAFF. The chain uses TRBV6-5 and TRBJ1-1, with 8 bases aligning to TRBD1. Germline values: CDR1 MNHEY, CDR2 SVGAGI. This CDR3 comprises 14 residues. The J segment lost 5 bases and the V segment lost 2 bases, leaving 4 bases of the junction unmatched.

The CDR3 loop is CASTFRLGGVGTQYF. The CDR3 region has the DNA TGTGCCAGCACCTTCCGACTAGGCGGAGTGGGGACCCAGTACTTC. The V call is TRBV7-7, the J call TRBJ2-5; D perhaps matches TRBD2 (6 bases). The germline CDR1 and CDR2 sequences are SSHAT and FNYEAQ (reference sequence). The V and J ends lost 7 bases and 7 bases respectively, with 22 bases between them. The CDR3 spans 15 residues.

This rearrangement joins TRBV4-2 to TRBJ1-2; D not certain. The CDR3 is 15 amino acids. V lost 1 base, J lost 7 bases, and 16 bases lay in between. CDR1 is LGHNA and CDR2 is YNFKEQ in the germline V gene. The DNA of the CDR3 is TGTGCCAGCAGCCAAGTCGCGGAGAACCGCCTTGGCTACACCTTC. It translates to CASSQVAENRLGYTF.

The chain recombines TRBV9 with TRBJ2-7, with 7 bases matching TRBD1. Germline V CDR1 and CDR2: SGDLS, YYNGEE. V dropped 5 bases and J dropped 2; count of bases not matched to a gene: 7. The CDR3 covers 14 residues. The CDR3 is CASRVHQGAYEQYF. The CDR3, as DNA: TGTGCCAGCAGGGTACACCAGGGGGCCTACGAGCAGTACTTC.

The V and J genes are TRBV7-9 and TRBJ1-1; 7 bases fit TRBD1. This CDR3 comprises 12 residues. Trimming at V came to 5 bases and at J to 6 bases, leaving 3 bases not matched to a gene. CDR1 is SEHNR and CDR2 is FQNEAQ in the germline V gene (reference sequence). The CDR3 region is CASSATGPEAFF. The CDR3 DNA follows: TGTGCCAGCAGCGCGACAGGGCCTGAAGCTTTCTTT.

The gene calls are TRBV5-4 and TRBJ1-4, with TRBD1 matching 7 bases. The CDR3 consists of 15 residues. The germline V gene has CDR1 SGHNT and CDR2 YYREEE (reference sequence). Trimming cost V 4 bases and J 3 bases; bases outside gene matches: 6. Here the CDR3 reads CASSPYQGANEKLFF. The CDR3 coding sequence is TGTGCCAGCAGCCCTTACCAGGGGGCTAATGAAAAACTGTTTTTT.